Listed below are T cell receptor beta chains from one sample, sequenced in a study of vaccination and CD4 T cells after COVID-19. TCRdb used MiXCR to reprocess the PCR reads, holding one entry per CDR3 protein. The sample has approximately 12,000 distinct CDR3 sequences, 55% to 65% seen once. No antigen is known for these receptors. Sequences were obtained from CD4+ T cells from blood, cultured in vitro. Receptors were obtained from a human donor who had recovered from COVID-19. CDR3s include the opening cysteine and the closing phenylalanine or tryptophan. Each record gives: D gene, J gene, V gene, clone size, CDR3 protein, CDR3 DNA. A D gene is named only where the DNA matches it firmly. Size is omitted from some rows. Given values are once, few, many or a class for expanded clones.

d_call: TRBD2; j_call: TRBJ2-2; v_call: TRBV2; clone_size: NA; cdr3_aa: CASSRTSGSTGELFF; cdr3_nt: TGTGCCAGCAGTAGGACTAGCGGGAGCACCGGGGAGCTGTTTTTT
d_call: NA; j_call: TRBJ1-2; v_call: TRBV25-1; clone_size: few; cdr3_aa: CASSDPVAGYTF; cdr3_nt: TGTGCCAGCAGTGATCCAGTTGCAGGCTACACCTTC
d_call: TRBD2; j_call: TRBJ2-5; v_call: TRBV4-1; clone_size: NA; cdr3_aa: CASSQETGGQETQYF; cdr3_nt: TGCGCCAGCAGCCAAGAAACGGGGGGACAAGAGACCCAGTACTTC
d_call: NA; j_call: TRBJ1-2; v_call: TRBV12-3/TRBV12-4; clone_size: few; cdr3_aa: CASSQANYGYTF; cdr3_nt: TGTGCCAGCAGCCAGGCAAACTATGGCTACACCTTC
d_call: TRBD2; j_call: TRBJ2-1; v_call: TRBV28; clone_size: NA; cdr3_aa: CASRREEVEQFF; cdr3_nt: TGTGCCAGCAGACGGGAGGAAGTTGAGCAGTTCTTC
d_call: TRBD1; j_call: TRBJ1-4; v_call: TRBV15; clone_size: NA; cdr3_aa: CATSRTSGTGGEKLFF; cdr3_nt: TGTGCCACCAGCAGGACATCCGGGACAGGAGGGGAAAAACTGTTTTTT
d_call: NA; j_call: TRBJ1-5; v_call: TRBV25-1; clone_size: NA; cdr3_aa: CASSAEPGPSSNQPQHF; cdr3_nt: TGTGCCAGCAGTGCAGAACCGGGACCCTCTAGCAATCAGCCCCAGCATTTT
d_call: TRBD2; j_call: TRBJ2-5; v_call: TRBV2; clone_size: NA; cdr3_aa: CATKRTSGGQETQYF; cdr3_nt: TGTGCCACGAAACGGACTAGCGGGGGCCAAGAGACCCAGTACTTC
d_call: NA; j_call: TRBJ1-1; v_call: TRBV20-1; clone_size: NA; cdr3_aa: CSALGKGEAFF; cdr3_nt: TGCAGTGCCCTAGGAAAGGGGGAAGCTTTCTTT
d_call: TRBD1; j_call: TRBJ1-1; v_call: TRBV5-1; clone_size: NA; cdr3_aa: CASSLEGQVGEAFF; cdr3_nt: TGCGCCAGCAGCTTGGAGGGACAGGTGGGGGAAGCTTTCTTT
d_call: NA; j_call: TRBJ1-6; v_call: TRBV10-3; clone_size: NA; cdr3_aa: CASEDPRSSPLHF; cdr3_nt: TGTGCCAGCGAGGATCCTAGGAGTTCACCCCTCCACTTT
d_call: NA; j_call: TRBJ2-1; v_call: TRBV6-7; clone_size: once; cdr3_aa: CASTGARLNEQFF; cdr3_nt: TGTGCCAGCACGGGAGCGCGGTTGAATGAGCAGTTCTTC
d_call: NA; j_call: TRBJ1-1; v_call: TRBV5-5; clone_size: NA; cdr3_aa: CASSLGGSVPEAFF; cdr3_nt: TGTGCCAGCAGCTTGGGGGGGTCGGTCCCTGAAGCTTTCTTT
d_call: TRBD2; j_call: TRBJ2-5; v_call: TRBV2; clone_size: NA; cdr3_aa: CAGRAGGRETQYF; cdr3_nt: TGTGCCGGAAGAGCGGGAGGGAGGGAGACCCAGTACTTC
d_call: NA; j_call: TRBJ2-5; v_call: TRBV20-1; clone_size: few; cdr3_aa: CSASPSNLGETQYF; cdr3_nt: TGCAGTGCTAGCCCCAGCAACCTGGGGGAGACCCAGTACTTC
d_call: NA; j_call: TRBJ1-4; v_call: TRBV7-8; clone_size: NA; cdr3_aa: CASSPDSGHEKLFF; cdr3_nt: TGTGCCAGCAGCCCCGACAGCGGACATGAAAAACTGTTTTTT
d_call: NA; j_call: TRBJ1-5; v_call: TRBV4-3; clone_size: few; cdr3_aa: CASSQDIGGGAYQPQHF; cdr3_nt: TGCGCCAGCAGCCAAGATATCGGTGGGGGCGCCTATCAGCCCCAGCATTTT
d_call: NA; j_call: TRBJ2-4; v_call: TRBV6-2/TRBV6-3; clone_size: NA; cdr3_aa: CASSYNRRGAKNIQYF; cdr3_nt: TGTGCCAGCAGTTACAATCGTAGGGGGGCCAAAAACATTCAGTACTTC
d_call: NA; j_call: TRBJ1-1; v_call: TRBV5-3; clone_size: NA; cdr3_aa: CARSLSGHPYTEAFF; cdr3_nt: TGTGCCAGAAGCTTGTCGGGACACCCATACACTGAAGCTTTCTTT
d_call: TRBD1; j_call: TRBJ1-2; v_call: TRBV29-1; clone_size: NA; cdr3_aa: CSVRDRNYGYTF; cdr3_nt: TGCAGCGTCAGGGACAGGAACTATGGCTACACCTTC
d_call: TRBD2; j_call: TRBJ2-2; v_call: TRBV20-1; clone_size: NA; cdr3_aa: CSARGTSGSGELFF; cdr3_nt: TGCAGTGCTAGAGGGACTAGCGGGAGTGGGGAGCTGTTTTTT
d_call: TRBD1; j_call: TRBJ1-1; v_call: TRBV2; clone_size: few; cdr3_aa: CASTWTGNTEAFF; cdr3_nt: TGTGCCAGCACCTGGACAGGGAACACTGAAGCTTTCTTT
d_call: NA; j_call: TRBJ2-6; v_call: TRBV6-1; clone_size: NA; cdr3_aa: CASMSSGANVLTF; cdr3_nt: TGTGCCAGCATGAGCTCTGGGGCCAACGTCCTGACTTTC
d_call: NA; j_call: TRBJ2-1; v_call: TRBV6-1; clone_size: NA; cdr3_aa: CASSDPSSYNEQFF; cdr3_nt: TGTGCCAGCTCAGACCCGAGCTCCTACAATGAGCAGTTCTTC
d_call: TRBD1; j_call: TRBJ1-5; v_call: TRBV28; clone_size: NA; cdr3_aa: CASSLPGTGRNQPQHF; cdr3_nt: TGTGCCAGCAGTTTGCCCGGGACAGGGCGCAATCAGCCCCAGCATTTT
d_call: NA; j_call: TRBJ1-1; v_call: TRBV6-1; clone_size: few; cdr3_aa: CASAQGIRNTEAFF; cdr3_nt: TGTGCCAGCGCACAGGGTATCCGCAACACTGAAGCTTTCTTT
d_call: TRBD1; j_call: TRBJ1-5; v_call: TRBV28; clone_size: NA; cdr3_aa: CASSLNPGQGAPIMVQHF; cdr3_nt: TGTGCCAGCAGTTTGAACCCGGGACAGGGGGCCCCAATTATGGTCCAGCATTTT
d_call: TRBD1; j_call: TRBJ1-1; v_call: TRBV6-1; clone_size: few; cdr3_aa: CATSTGGESTEAFF; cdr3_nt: TGTGCCACCTCGACAGGGGGGGAGAGCACTGAAGCTTTCTTT
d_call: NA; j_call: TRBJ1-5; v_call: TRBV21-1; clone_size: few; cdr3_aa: CASSNRRTGAHQPQHF; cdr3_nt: TGTGCCAGCAGCAATCGACGGACAGGGGCCCATCAGCCCCAGCATTTT
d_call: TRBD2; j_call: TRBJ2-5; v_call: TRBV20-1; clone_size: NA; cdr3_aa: CSAMWLAGRSFQETQYF; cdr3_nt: TGCAGTGCGATGTGGCTAGCGGGAAGGAGTTTTCAAGAGACCCAGTACTTC
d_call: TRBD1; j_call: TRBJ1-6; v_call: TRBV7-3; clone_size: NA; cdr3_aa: CASSLSGTGPYPLHF; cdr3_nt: TGTGCCAGCAGCCTTTCCGGGACAGGGCCTTATCCCCTCCACTTT
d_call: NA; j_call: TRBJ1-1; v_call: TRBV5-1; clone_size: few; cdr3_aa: CASSNRGMNTEAFF; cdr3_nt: TGCGCCAGCAGTAACCGGGGTATGAACACTGAAGCTTTCTTT
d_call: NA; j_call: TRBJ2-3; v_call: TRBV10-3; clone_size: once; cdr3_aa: CAISEYEGVGDTQYF; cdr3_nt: TGTGCCATCAGTGAGTACGAGGGGGTCGGAGATACGCAGTATTTT
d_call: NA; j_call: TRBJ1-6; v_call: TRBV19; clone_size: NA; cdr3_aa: CASSLFQGNNSPLHF; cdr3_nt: TGTGCCAGCTCCCTCTTCCAGGGAAATAATTCACCCCTCCACTTT
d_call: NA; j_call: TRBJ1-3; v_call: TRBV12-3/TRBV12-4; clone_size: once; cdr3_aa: CASSGLVASGNAIYF; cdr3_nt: TGTGCCAGCAGCGGCCTTGTGGCCTCTGGAAACGCCATATATTTT
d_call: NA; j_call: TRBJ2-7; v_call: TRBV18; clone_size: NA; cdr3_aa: CASSPRGSQGGEQYF; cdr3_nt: TGTGCCAGCTCACCACGGGGCTCCCAGGGTGGCGAGCAGTACTTC
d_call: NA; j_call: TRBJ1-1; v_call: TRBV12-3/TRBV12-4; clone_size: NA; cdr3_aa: CASSPSPVNTEAFF; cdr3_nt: TGTGCCAGCAGTCCCTCACCCGTGAACACTGAAGCTTTCTTT
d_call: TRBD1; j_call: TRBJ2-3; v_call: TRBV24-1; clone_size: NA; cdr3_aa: CATNPGQGADTQYF; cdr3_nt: TGTGCCACAAATCCGGGACAGGGGGCAGATACGCAGTATTTT
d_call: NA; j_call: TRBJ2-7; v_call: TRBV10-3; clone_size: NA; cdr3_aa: CAISEGAPYEQYF; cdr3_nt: TGTGCCATCAGTGAGGGGGCCCCCTACGAGCAGTACTTC
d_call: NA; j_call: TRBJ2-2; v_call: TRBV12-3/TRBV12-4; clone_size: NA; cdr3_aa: CASSLWQVNTGELFF; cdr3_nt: TGTGCCAGCAGTTTATGGCAGGTGAACACCGGGGAGCTGTTTTTT
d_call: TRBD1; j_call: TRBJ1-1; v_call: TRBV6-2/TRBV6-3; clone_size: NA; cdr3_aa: CASRRTGVNTEAFF; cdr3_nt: TGTGCCAGCAGGAGGACAGGGGTGAACACTGAAGCTTTCTTT
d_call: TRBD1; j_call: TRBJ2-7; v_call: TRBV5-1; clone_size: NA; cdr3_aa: CASSFLTRTGSWGDYEQYF; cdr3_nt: TGCGCCAGCAGCTTCCTGACCCGGACAGGCTCGTGGGGCGACTACGAGCAGTACTTC
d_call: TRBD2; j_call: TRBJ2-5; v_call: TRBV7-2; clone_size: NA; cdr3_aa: CASSRTRGGETQYF; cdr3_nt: TGTGCCAGCAGTCGGACGCGGGGGGGCGAGACCCAGTACTTC
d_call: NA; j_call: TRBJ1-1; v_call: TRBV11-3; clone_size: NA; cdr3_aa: CASSSSDSHEAFF; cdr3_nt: TGTGCCAGCAGCTCATCGGACAGCCATGAAGCTTTCTTT
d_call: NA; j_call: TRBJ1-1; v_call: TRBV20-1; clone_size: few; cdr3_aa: CSARRGHMNTEAFF; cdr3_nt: TGCAGTGCTCGCCGGGGCCACATGAACACTGAAGCTTTCTTT
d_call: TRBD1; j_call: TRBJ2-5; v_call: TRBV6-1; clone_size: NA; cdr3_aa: CALSPDRGVGETQYF; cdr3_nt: TGTGCCCTCAGCCCGGACAGGGGAGTAGGAGAGACCCAGTACTTC
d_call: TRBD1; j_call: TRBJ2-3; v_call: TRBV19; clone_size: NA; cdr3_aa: CASRGDRSGTDTQYF; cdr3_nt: TGTGCCAGTAGAGGGGACAGGTCTGGCACAGATACGCAGTATTTT
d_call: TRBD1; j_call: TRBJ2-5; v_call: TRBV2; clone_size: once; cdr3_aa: CASRGTGKETQYF; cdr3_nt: TGTGCCAGCAGGGGGACAGGGAAAGAGACCCAGTACTTC
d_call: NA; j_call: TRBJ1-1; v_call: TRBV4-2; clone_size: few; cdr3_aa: CASSLERRAEAFF; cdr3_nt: TGTGCCAGCAGCTTAGAACGACGGGCTGAAGCTTTCTTT
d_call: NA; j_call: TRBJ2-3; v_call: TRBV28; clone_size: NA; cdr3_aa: CASRGGPTDTQYF; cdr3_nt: TGTGCCAGCAGAGGAGGGCCCACAGATACGCAGTATTTT
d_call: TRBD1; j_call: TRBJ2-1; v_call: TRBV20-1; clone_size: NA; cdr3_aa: CSARDLGTGVNEQFF; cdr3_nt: TGCAGTGCTAGAGATCTCGGGACAGGGGTCAATGAGCAGTTCTTC
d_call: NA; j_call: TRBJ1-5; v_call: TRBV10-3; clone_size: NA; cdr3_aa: CAISSQQGQPQHF; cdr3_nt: TGTGCCATCAGCTCACAGCAGGGGCAGCCCCAGCATTTT
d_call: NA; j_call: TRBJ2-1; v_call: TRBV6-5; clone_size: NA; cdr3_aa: CASSYSGSSYNEQFF; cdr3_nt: TGTGCCAGCAGTTACTCCGGTAGCTCCTACAATGAGCAGTTCTTC
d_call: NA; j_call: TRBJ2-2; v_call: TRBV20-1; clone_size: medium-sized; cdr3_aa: CSARWGSSGELFF; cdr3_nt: TGCAGTGCTCGATGGGGTAGCAGCGGGGAGCTGTTTTTT
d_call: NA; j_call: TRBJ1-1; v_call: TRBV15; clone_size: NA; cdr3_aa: CATSREGLNTEAFF; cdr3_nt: TGTGCCACCAGCAGAGAGGGGCTGAACACTGAAGCTTTCTTT
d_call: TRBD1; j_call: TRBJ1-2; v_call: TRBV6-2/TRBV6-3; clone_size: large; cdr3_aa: CASSTGQGLRDYGYTF; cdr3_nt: TGTGCCAGCAGTACCGGACAGGGACTTAGGGACTATGGCTACACCTTC
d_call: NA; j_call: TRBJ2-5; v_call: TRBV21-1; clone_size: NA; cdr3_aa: CASSKVGTDGETQYF; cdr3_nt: TGTGCCAGCAGCAAAGTCGGGACAGATGGAGAGACCCAGTACTTC
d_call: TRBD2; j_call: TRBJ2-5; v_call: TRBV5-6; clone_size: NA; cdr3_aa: CASSPRLAGGETQYF; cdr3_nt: TGTGCCAGCAGCCCAAGACTAGCGGGAGGAGAGACCCAGTACTTC
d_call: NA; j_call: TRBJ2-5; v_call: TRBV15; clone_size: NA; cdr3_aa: CATSDGLATQYF; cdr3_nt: TGTGCCACCAGCGATGGACTTGCGACCCAGTACTTC